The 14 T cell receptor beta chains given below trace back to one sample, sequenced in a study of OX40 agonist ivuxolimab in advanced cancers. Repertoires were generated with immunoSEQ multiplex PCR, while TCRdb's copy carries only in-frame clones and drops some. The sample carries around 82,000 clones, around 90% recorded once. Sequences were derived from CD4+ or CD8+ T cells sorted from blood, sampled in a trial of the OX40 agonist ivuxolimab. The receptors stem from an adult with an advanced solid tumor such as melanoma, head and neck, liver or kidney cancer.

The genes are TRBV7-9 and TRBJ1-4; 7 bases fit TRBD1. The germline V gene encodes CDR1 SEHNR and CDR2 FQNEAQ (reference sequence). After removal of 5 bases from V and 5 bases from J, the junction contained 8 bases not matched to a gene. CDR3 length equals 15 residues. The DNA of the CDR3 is TGTGCCAGCAGCGGTTCCGGGACAGAGAATGAAAAACTGTTTTTT. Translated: CASSGSGTENEKLFF.

The CDR3: CASSYRFNYGYTF. CDR3 DNA: TGTGCCAGCAGTTACAGGTTTAACTATGGCTACACCTTC. This chain uses TRBV27 with TRBJ1-2; possible D gene TRBD1, 5 bases. The length of the CDR3 is 13 residues. Germline values: CDR1 MNHEY, CDR2 SMNVEV (reference sequence). The germline V and J ends were trimmed by 4 bases and 1 base, with 7 bases remaining between them.

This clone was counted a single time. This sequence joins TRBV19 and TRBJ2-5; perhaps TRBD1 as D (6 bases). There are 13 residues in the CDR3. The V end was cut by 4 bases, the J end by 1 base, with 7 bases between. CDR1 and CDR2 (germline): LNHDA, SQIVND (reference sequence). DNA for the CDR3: TGTGCCAGTAGTAGGGACATCCAAGAGACCCAGTACTTC. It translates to CASSRDIQETQYF. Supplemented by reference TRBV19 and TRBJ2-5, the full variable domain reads DGGITQSPKYLFRKEGQNVTLSCEQNLNHDAMYWYRQDPGQGLRLIYYSQIVNDFQKGDIAEGYSVSREKKESFPLTVTSAQKNPTAFYLCASSRDIQETQYFGPGTRLLVL.

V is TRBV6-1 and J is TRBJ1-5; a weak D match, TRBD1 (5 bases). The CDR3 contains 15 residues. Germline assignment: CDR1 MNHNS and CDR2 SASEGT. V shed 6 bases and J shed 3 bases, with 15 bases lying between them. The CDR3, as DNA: TGTGCCAGCAGGCAGGGACTATTTAACAATCAGCCCCAGCATTTT. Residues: CASRQGLFNNQPQHF.

CDR3 DNA: TGTGCCAGCACCCCGGACTCTTCGTCCTACAATGAGCAGTTCTTC. This translates into CASTPDSSSYNEQFF. V and J are TRBV7-3 and TRBJ2-1, with a tentative D call TRBD2 (5 bases). Trimming left V 7 bases short and J 1 base short, with 14 bases between. This CDR3 region has 15 residues. Germline CDR1 and CDR2: SGHTA and FQGTGA.

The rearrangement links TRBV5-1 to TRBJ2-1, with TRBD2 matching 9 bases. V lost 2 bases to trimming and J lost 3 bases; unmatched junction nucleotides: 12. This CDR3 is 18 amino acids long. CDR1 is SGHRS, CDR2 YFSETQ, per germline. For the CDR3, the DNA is TGCGCCAGCAGCTTTTTCCCGAATAGCGGGAGTTTCTACAATGAGCAGTTCTTC. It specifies CASSFFPNSGSFYNEQFF. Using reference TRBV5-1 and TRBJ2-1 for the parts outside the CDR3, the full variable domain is KAGVTQTPRYLIKTRGQQVTLSCSPISGHRSVSWYQQTPGQGLQFLFEYFSETQRNKGNFPGRFSGRQFSNSRSEMNVSTLELGDSALYLCASSFFPNSGSFYNEQFFGPGTRLTVL.

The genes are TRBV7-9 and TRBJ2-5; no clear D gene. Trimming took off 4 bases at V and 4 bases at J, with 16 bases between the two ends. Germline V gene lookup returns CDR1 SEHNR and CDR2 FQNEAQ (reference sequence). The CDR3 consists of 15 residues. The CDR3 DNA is TGTGCCAGCAGCTCCACTTGGGATCTCCGAGAGACCCAGTACTTC. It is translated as CASSSTWDLRETQYF.

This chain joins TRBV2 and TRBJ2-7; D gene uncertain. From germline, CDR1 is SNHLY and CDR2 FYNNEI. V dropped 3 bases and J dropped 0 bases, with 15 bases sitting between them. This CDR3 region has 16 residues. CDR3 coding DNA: TGTGCCAGCAGTGAGCTAGGAGCCCCGAGCTCCTACGAGCAGTACTTC. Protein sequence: CASSELGAPSSYEQYF. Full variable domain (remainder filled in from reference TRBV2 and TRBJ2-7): EPEVTQTPSHQVTQMGQEVILRCVPISNHLYFYWYRQILGQKVEFLVSFYNNEISEKSEIFDDQFSVERPDGSNFTLKIRSTKLEDSAMYFCASSELGAPSSYEQYFGPGTRLTVT.

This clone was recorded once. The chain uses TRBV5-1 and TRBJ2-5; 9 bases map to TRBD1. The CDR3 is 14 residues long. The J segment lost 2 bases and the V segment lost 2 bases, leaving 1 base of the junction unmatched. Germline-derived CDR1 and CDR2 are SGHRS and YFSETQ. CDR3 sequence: CASSFGQGQETQYF. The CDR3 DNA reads TGCGCCAGCAGCTTCGGACAGGGGCAAGAGACCCAGTACTTC.

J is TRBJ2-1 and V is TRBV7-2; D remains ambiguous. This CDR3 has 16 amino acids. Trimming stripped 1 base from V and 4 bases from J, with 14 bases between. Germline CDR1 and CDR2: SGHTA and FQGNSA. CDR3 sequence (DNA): TGTGCCAGCAGCTTAGAGGTAGTTCCAACATACAATGAGCAGTTCTTC. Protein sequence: CASSLEVVPTYNEQFF.

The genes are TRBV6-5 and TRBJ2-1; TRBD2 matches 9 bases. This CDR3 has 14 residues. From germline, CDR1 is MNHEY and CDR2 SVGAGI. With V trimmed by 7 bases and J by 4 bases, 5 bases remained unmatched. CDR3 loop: CASTLSGRYNEQFF. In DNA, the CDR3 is TGTGCCAGCACCCTAAGCGGGAGGTACAATGAGCAGTTCTTC.

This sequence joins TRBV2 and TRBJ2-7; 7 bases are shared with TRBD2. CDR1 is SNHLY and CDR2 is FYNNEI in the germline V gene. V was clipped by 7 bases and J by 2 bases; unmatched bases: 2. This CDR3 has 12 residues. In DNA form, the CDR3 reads TGTGCCAGCAAGGGGACTACCTACGAGCAGTACTTC. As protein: CASKGTTYEQYF.

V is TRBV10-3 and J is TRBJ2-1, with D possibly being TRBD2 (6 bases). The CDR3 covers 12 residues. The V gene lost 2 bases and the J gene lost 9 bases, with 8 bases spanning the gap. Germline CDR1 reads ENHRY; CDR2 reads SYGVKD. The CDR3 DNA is TGTGCCATCAGTGAGGGGGGGTTTGAGCAGTTCTTC. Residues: CAISEGGFEQFF.

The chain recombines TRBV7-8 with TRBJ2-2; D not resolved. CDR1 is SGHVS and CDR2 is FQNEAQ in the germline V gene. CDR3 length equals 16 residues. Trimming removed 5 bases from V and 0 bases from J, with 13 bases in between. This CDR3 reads CASSPRPRTNTGELFF. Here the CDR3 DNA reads TGTGCCAGCAGCCCGCGACCACGGACGAACACCGGGGAGCTGTTTTTT.